This TCR beta chain originates from a study of brain metastases from non-small cell lung cancer. Turning to this clone: The antigen remains undetermined.

Whole-study results and caveats: Metastases had sparse T cells but largely shared repertoires with primaries.

The V and J ends lost 1 base and 3 bases respectively, with 7 bases between them. Per the germline V gene, CDR1 is LNHNV and CDR2 is YYDKDF (reference sequence). The CDR3 has 14 residues. Here immunoSEQ multiplex PCR was the method, and the copy in TCRdb shows in-frame clones only, minus some. The data show 4,500 to 5,000 clones, 70% to 90% seen once. The sequence was obtained from a donor aged 40 or over with non-small cell lung cancer. The rearrangement links TRBV15 to TRBJ1-5; tentative D call: TRBD1 (6 bases). Sequenced material: tissue from a brain metastasis. The CDR3 nucleotides are TGTGCCACCAGCAGAGGACAGGTCAATCAGCCCCAGCATTTT. Protein: CATSRGQVNQPQHF.